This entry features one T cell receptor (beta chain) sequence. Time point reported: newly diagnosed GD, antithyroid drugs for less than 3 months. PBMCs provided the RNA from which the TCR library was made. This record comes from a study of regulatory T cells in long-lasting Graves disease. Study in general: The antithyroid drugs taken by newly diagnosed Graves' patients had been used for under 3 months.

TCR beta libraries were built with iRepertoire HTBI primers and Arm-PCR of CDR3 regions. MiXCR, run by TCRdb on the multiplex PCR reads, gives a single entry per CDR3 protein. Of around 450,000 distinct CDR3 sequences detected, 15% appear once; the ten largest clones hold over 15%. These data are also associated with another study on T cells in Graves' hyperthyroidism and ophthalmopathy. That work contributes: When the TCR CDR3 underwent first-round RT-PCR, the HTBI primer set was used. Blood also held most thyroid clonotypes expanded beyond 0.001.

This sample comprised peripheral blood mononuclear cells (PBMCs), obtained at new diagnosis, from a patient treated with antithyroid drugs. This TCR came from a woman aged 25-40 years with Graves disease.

This CDR3 is CATSGPAGGNQPQHF. CDR3 DNA: TGTGCCACCAGTGGCCCCGCGGGGGGGAATCAGCCCCAGCATTTT. The chain is built from TRBV24-1 and TRBJ1-5; possible D gene TRBD1, 5 bases. The CDR3 consists of 15 residues. V gave up 5 bases and J gave up 4 bases, with 14 bases separating them. CDR1 and CDR2 from the germline V gene are KGHDR and SFDVKD.